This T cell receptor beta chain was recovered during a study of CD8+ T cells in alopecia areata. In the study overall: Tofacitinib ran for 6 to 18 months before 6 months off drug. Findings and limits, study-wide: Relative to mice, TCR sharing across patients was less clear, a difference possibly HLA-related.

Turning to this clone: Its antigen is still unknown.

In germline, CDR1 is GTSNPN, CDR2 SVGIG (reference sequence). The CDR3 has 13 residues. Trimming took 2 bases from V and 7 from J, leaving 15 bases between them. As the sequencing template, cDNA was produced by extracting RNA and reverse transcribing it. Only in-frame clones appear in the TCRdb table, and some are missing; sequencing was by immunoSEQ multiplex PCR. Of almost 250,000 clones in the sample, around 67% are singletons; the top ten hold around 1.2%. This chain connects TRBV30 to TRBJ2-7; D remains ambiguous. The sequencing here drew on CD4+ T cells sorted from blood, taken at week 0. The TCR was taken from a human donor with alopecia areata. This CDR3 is CAWSKPYDIEQYF. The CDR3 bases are TGTGCCTGGAGTAAACCCTACGATATTGAGCAGTACTTC.